The source of this T cell receptor (beta chain) is a study of blood T cell repertoires in COVID-19. Whole-study context: In each case, the material was cDNA or gDNA derived from T cells, B-cell-depleted T cells, or PBMCs.

In its sample, this clone was seen a few times. Under the authors' procedure: Nucleated cell counts were estimated from reference gene primer amplification. This table comes from immunoSEQ multiplex PCR, and its TCRdb copy is limited to in-frame clones, with some not included. V, J and clone size are those of that table, while D and trimming were read from the DNA. This sample has about 120,000 clones, with around 81% found just once. The TCR sequence derives from a woman aged 45 to 65 with acute or convalescent COVID-19. Sequencing was done on a sample of peripheral blood.

The CDR3: CATSDSRGLAGNEQFF. The CDR3 DNA reads TGTGCCACCAGTGATTCCCGAGGACTAGCGGGAAATGAGCAGTTCTTC. The V gene is TRBV24-1, the J gene TRBJ2-1; 12 positions agree with TRBD2. Germline lookup yields CDR1 KGHDR and CDR2 SFDVKD. CDR3 length equals 16 residues. V dropped 2 bases and J dropped 7; count of bases not matched to a gene: 5.